This TCR beta chain was sequenced in a study of early T cells in non-severe SARS-CoV-2 infection. General study results and limits: Anti-spike CD8 specificities were favored by VDJdb matching, whose results missed private and CD4 specificities.

The length of the CDR3 is 13 residues. Germline CDR1 reads KGHSH; CDR2 reads LQKENI. Trimming left V 5 bases short and J 5 bases short, with 12 bases between. In this sample, this clonotype turned up many times. The antigen is not known. TCRdb processed the 5' RACE reads anew with MiXCR; each CDR3 protein has one entry. The sample includes about 60,000 distinct CDR3 sequences, about 5.6% of them seen just once. Material: whole blood. The genes are TRBV18 and TRBJ1-2; D remains ambiguous. The clonotype was recovered from an adult who was a healthcare worker with PCR-confirmed SARS-CoV-2 infection or an uninfected control (not recorded which). CDR3 bases: TGTGCCAGCTCAACCAGTCTTCTTTATGGCTACACCTTC. As protein: CASSTSLLYGYTF. Drawing the rest from reference TRBV18 and TRBJ1-2, the complete variable domain is NAGVMQNPRHLVRRRGQEARLRCSPMKGHSHVYWYRQLPEEGLKFMVYLQKENIIDESGMPKERFSAEFPKEGPSILRIQQVVRGDSAAYFCASSTSLLYGYTFGSGTRLTVV.